This T cell receptor beta chain was observed in a study of T cell responses to AZD1222 COVID-19 vaccine (dated by TCRdb to the early 2020s). Regarding the complete study: AZD1222 recipients whose second dose came at about 4 weeks and those whose second dose came at about 12 weeks were combined into one group, since spike-specific TCR depth and breadth did not differ between the two schedules. TCR sequencing covered 230 or so trial participants: about 210 given two doses of AZD1222 and 26 given two doses of MenACWY control vaccine. Trial participants were enrolled by age into 18-55, 56-69 and 70-plus year subgroups, with approximately 160, 26 and 62 TCR-sequenced participants respectively. Overall study outcomes, separate from this receptor: In the small 56-69-year group, the increase in depth fell short of significance, most likely because of low power. The whole spike protein was spanned by vaccine-associated CD4 TCRs, and dominant responses were seen in regions 160-218 and 743-854. Because no day 14 peak-response samples were available, the repertoires could be characterized only after the peak T cell response. Reportedly, almost half of the unique spike-specific TCRs recognized epitopes lying outside the regions that are mutated in the B.1.351 and B.1.1.7 variants. A significant rise in spike-specific TCR breadth and depth was observed after two AZD1222 doses relative to day 0 and relative to MenACWY recipients. Conclusions about previously exposed vaccinees are limited because only a handful of AZD1222 recipients were SARS-CoV-2 seropositive at baseline. Most participants were white British and females outnumbered males, and the authors suggested that clonal diversity may have been underestimated.

The CDR3 regions of human TCRbeta chains were subjected to immunosequencing. In the authors' own workflow: Repertoire TCRs were checked for matches against a reference library of SARS-CoV-2-specific TCRs that had been generated using the MIRA antigen-specificity platform. Breadth was defined as the fraction of unique TCRs that were SARS-CoV-2-associated, and depth was defined as the fraction of total T cells that were SARS-CoV-2-associated. Each spike-specific TCR was assigned to its reactive spike region and to a CD4 or CD8 class using the MIRA data. Log10-transformed breadth and depth values were compared by one-way ANOVA with Sidak's multiple comparisons tests. TCRdb retrieved this table from immuneACCESS and kept in-frame rearrangements only. Not all clones are present; in checked studies, unresolved V genes account for under half, and no reason is known for the remainder. V and J calls and clone size come straight from that table; D and trimming were deduced from the DNA. For this sample there are about 110,000 clones; roughly 88% appear just once. The ten largest clonotypes hold approximately 19% of the sample.

The sample's time point label is to be understood as: baseline before first vaccination. Vaccinee samples came from UK trials COV001 and COV002, including a single-blind randomized controlled phase 2/3 trial of AZD1222 (ChAdOx1 nCoV-19) in healthy adults. For TCRbeta chain sequencing, PBMC samples were collected from trial participants at day 0 and at day 28 after the second dose. Worth noting for this clone: This receptor's antigen is unknown. Per-base qualities were not stored, and no clone one base away is much larger.

Here the sequenced sample was peripheral blood, taken on day 0 of AZD1222 vaccination. The clonotype originates from an adult in good health.

The CDR3 here reads CASSRRTGPSKRLDYTF. The DNA reads as follows: TGTGCCAGCAGCCGGCGGACAGGCCCCTCTAAGCGGCTAGACTACACCTTC. This chain is built from TRBV3-1 (or the pseudogene TRBV3-2) and TRBJ1-2; 7 central nucleotides agree with TRBD1. From its cysteine to its phenylalanine, the CDR3 spans 17 amino acids. Solely the CDR3 DNA is kept, with 51 bases framed from the first base. As encoded in the germline V gene (reference sequence), CDR1 is LGHDT while CDR2 is YNNKEL. Trimming accounts for 4 bases at V and 10 bases at J, while the number of junction bases matched to no gene is 21.